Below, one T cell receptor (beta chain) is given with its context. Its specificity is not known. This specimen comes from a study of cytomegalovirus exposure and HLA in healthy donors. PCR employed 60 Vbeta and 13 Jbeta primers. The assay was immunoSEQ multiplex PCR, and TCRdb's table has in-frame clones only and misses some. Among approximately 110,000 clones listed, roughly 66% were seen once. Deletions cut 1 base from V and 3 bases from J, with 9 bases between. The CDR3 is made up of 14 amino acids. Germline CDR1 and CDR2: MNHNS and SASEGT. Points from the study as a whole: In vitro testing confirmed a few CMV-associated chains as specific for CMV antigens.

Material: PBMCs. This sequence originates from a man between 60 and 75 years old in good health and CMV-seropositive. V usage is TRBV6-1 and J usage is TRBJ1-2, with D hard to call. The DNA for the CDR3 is TGTGCCAGCAGTGAAGGGCAGGACTACTATGGCTACACCTTC. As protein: CASSEGQDYYGYTF.